This T cell receptor (beta chain) was captured by sequencing in a study of blood T cell repertoires in COVID-19. Study-level information: Spain, Italy and the United States supplied samples that represented acute and convalescent COVID-19. T cells, B-cell-depleted T cells, or PBMCs provided the cDNA or gDNA that served as material.

As originally analysed: Reference gene primer amplification gave estimated nucleated cell counts. TCRdb keeps only in-frame clones here, not all; method: immunoSEQ multiplex PCR. V, J and clone size are those of that table, while D and trimming were read from the DNA. This repertoire shows about 170,000 clones, about 93% found once; its top ten account for roughly 5%. Germline V lookup: CDR1 SNHLY, CDR2 FYNNEI. Trimming took off 5 bases at V and 6 bases at J, with 11 bases between the two ends. The CDR3 is made up of 13 amino acids. Material: peripheral blood. The chain joins TRBV2 to TRBJ1-5; tentatively, D is TRBD1 (5 bases). This receptor was obtained from a woman aged 45 to 65 with acute or convalescent COVID-19. The CDR3 protein is CASSTRGIQPQHF. In DNA form, the CDR3 reads TGTGCCAGCAGTACAAGGGGTATTCAGCCCCAGCATTTT.